This T cell receptor beta chain emerged from a study of PD-1 blockade in classical Hodgkin lymphoma. General study points: Baseline TCR diversity was reportedly lower in newly diagnosed patients than healthy donors. Some patients began nivolumab under 1 year after ASCT. These patients were excluded from later analyses.

The CDR3 has 15 amino acids. V lost 0 bases and J lost 7; bases outside the gene matches: 1. Germline assignment: CDR1 LNHNV and CDR2 YYDKDF (reference sequence). Regarding this clone: Its antigen remains unidentified.

Clones were sequenced by immunoSEQ multiplex PCR, and TCRdb holds only the in-frame ones, with some missing. The sample shows roughly 60,000 clones, over 85% of them seen only once. Time point: cycle 4 day 1 (C4D1), after around six weeks of nivolumab. Autologous stem cell transplantation was followed by relapse in every patient, and brentuximab vedotin exposure varied. This receptor was obtained from a human donor with classical Hodgkin lymphoma. The chain links TRBV15 to TRBJ2-1; 12 bases are shared with TRBD2. The input for sequencing was peripheral blood mononuclear cells (PBMCs), taken before the fourth cycle of nivolumab. CDR3 amino acids: CATSRDGTSGNEQFF. As DNA, the CDR3 is TGTGCCACCAGCAGAGATGGGACTAGCGGGAATGAGCAGTTCTTC. The full variable domain, its missing parts supplied by reference TRBV15 and TRBJ2-1, is DAMVIQNPRYQVTQFGKPVTLSCSQTLNHNVMYWYQQKSSQAPKLLFHYYDKDFNNEADTPDNFQSRRPNTSFCFLDIRSPGLGDTAMYLCATSRDGTSGNEQFFGPGTRLTVL.